These T cell receptor beta chains were read from a single sample in a study of cytomegalovirus exposure and HLA in healthy donors. Some clones are missing from TCRdb's copy, which holds only in-frame ones; the method was immunoSEQ multiplex PCR. The sample has 95,000 to 120,000 clones, over 75% seen once. Input material: PBMCs. The receptor source for this set is a woman aged 18-29 years in good health and CMV-seronegative. Both conserved end residues are part of each CDR3. The order of the fields is V gene, J gene, clone size, D gene, CDR3 protein, CDR3 DNA. D genes are given only for firm matches. Clone size is given for some rows only: seen once, a few or many times, or a class if the clone is expanded.

>TRBV4-2|TRBJ1-4|.|.
CASSQDGGGNEKLFF
TGTGCCAGCAGCCAAGATGGGGGGGGAAATGAAAAACTGTTTTTT
>TRBV6-5|TRBJ1-5|.|TRBD1
CASSLTGVHQPQHF
TGTGCCAGCAGCCTGACAGGGGTACATCAGCCCCAGCATTTT
>TRBV29-1|TRBJ1-4|.|.
CSVGGVEGEKLFF
TGCAGCGTTGGGGGGGTGGAAGGTGAAAAACTGTTTTTT
>TRBV12-1|TRBJ1-2|.|.
CASSWGQLANYGYTF
TGTGCCAGCAGCTGGGGACAGCTAGCTAACTATGGCTACACCTTC
>TRBV2|TRBJ2-1|once|TRBD2
CASSEPIAGGTEQFF
TGTGCCAGCAGTGAACCTATAGCGGGGGGTACAGAGCAGTTCTTC
>TRBV7-9|TRBJ1-1|.|TRBD1
CASSRGTVDEAFF
TGTGCCAGCAGCCGGGGGACAGTTGATGAAGCTTTCTTT
>TRBV19|TRBJ1-5|.|.
CASSPGYNQPQHF
TGTGCCAGTAGCCCGGGGTACAATCAGCCCCAGCATTTT
>TRBV11-2|TRBJ1-4|.|.
CASSGHRDPNEKLFF
TGTGCCAGCAGCGGTCACAGGGATCCCAATGAAAAACTGTTTTTT
>TRBV6-1|TRBJ1-6|.|.
CANGEEGPLHF
TGTGCCAATGGGGAAGAGGGACCCCTCCACTTT
>TRBV7-6|TRBJ2-2|.|.
CASSLSGGPGGELFF
TGTGCCAGCAGCTTATCAGGGGGGCCGGGCGGGGAGCTGTTTTTT
>TRBV2|TRBJ1-5|once|TRBD1
CASSPDRGNQPQHF
TGTGCCAGCAGCCCAGACAGGGGGAATCAGCCCCAGCATTTT
>TRBV4-1|TRBJ1-2|.|.
CASSQGGSNYGYTF
TGCGCCAGCAGCCAAGGGGGCTCGAACTATGGCTACACCTTC
>TRBV9|TRBJ2-3|.|.
CASSPGASGGTDTQYF
TGTGCCAGCAGCCCAGGGGCCAGCGGGGGCACAGATACGCAGTATTTT
>TRBV7-3|TRBJ2-1|once|.
CASSPRGGAGEQFF
TGTGCCAGCAGCCCAAGAGGGGGGGCAGGGGAGCAGTTCTTC
>TRBV6-5|TRBJ2-1|.|TRBD1
CASSYRTGLNEQFF
TGTGCCAGCAGTTACCGGACAGGGTTGAATGAGCAGTTCTTC
>TRBV2|TRBJ2-3|.|TRBD1
CASVTQGVRDTQYF
TGTGCCAGCGTTACACAGGGGGTTAGGGATACGCAGTATTTT
>TRBV7-6|TRBJ2-7|.|TRBD1
CASSLATTGDNEQYF
TGTGCCAGCAGCTTAGCGACGACAGGGGACAACGAGCAGTACTTC
>TRBV5-6|TRBJ2-5|.|TRBD2
CASSLGGGRGGETQYF
TGTGCCAGCAGCTTGGGGGGAGGGCGGGGAGGAGAGACCCAGTACTTC
>TRBV6-1|TRBJ1-1|once|.
CASSVPGEVVNTEAFF
TGTGCCAGCAGTGTCCCAGGGGAAGTAGTGAACACTGAAGCTTTCTTT
>TRBV5-6|TRBJ2-7|.|.
CASSLPDGSEQYF
TGTGCCAGCAGCTTGCCCGATGGGAGCGAGCAGTACTTC
>TRBV7-9|TRBJ1-6|.|.
CASSSTVDNSPLHF
TGTGCCAGCAGCTCGACAGTCGACAATTCACCCCTCCACTTT
>TRBV13|TRBJ2-3|.|TRBD2
CASSNSGGASDTQYF
TGTGCCAGCAGCAATAGCGGGGGGGCCTCAGATACGCAGTATTTT
>TRBV5-6|TRBJ1-2|.|TRBD1
CASRPDRLRYGYTF
TGTGCCAGCAGACCGGACAGGCTCCGCTATGGCTACACCTTC
>TRBV28|TRBJ1-1|.|TRBD1
CASTDRDRGPEAFF
TGTGCCAGCACCGATCGGGACAGGGGGCCTGAAGCTTTCTTT
>TRBV5-1|TRBJ2-7|.|TRBD1
CASSDGTGLMYEQYF
TGCGCCAGCAGCGACGGGACAGGGTTAATGTACGAGCAGTACTTC
>TRBV29-1|TRBJ1-1|once|.
CSVEDPAGNTEAFF
TGCAGCGTTGAAGATCCCGCAGGGAACACTGAAGCTTTCTTT
>TRBV28|TRBJ2-7|.|.
CASRSPDNSYEQYF
TGTGCCAGCAGGTCACCGGACAACTCCTACGAGCAGTACTTC
>TRBV6-5|TRBJ1-2|.|.
CASSPTRGGRHGYTF
TGTGCCAGCAGTCCCACTCGGGGAGGGAGGCATGGCTACACCTTC
>TRBV29-1|TRBJ1-2|.|TRBD1
CSVRQGANYGYTF
TGCAGCGTTCGACAGGGAGCTAACTATGGCTACACCTTC
>TRBV30|TRBJ2-7|.|.
CAWSEGLEQYF
TGTGCCTGGAGTGAGGGACTTGAGCAGTACTTC
>TRBV5-4|TRBJ2-7|.|.
CASSPRREDEQYF
TGTGCCAGCAGCCCAAGGAGGGAAGACGAGCAGTACTTC
>TRBV5-6|TRBJ2-3|.|.
CASKYNTDTQYF
TGTGCCAGCAAGTACAACACAGATACGCAGTATTTT
>TRBV6-1|TRBJ1-1|few|.
CASRTSMGTEAFF
TGTGCCAGCCGGACATCTATGGGCACTGAAGCTTTCTTT
>TRBV28|TRBJ1-4|.|.
CASSLRQVNEKLFF
TGTGCCAGCAGCCTACGACAGGTTAATGAAAAACTGTTTTTT
>TRBV30|TRBJ1-6|few|.
CAWSVLGPGVNSPLHF
TGTGCCTGGAGTGTACTGGGGCCGGGTGTCAATTCACCCCTCCACTTT
>TRBV21-1|TRBJ2-7|.|.
CASSKGVTAYEQYF
TGTGCCAGCAGCAAAGGGGTAACAGCCTACGAGCAGTACTTC
>TRBV7-9|TRBJ1-5|.|TRBD1
CASSLGTGGNQPQHF
TGTGCCAGCAGCTTAGGGACAGGGGGCAATCAGCCCCAGCATTTT
>TRBV5-1|TRBJ2-7|.|.
CASSISGAPTHEQYF
TGCGCCAGCAGCATATCAGGCGCGCCTACCCACGAGCAGTACTTC
>TRBV18|TRBJ2-6|.|TRBD1
CASSPSDRGQGANVLTF
TGTGCCAGCTCACCCTCTGACAGGGGGCAAGGGGCCAACGTCCTGACTTTC
>TRBV5-8|TRBJ1-2|few|.
CASSWVRSGPF
TGTGCCAGCAGCTGGGTTCGGAGCGGACCTTTC
>TRBV27|TRBJ2-1|.|TRBD1
CASSPRTGSSYNEQFF
TGTGCCAGCAGTCCAAGGACAGGGAGCTCCTACAATGAGCAGTTCTTC
>TRBV6-1|TRBJ2-7|.|.
CASGPGGYEQYF
TGTGCCAGCGGTCCCGGGGGCTACGAGCAGTACTTC
>TRBV7-8|TRBJ2-3|.|.
CASSLARSGSTDTQYF
TGTGCCAGCAGCTTAGCTCGGTCGGGGAGCACAGATACGCAGTATTTT
>TRBV2|TRBJ1-3|.|.
CASLPGGNTIYF
TGTGCCAGCCTCCCAGGAGGGAACACCATATATTTT
>TRBV11-1|TRBJ2-7|.|.
CASSTTRVAYEQYF
TGTGCCAGCAGCACGACTCGGGTTGCCTACGAGCAGTACTTC
>TRBV25-1|TRBJ1-2|.|.
CASSESGPGAHYGYTF
TGTGCCAGCAGTGAATCGGGGCCAGGGGCCCACTATGGCTACACCTTC
>TRBV2|TRBJ2-1|once|TRBD2
CASSRGLAGGGEQFF
TGTGCCAGCAGTCGGGGACTAGCGGGGGGAGGTGAGCAGTTCTTC
>TRBV19|TRBJ2-7|few|TRBD2
CASSSFTSGSEQYF
TGTGCCAGTAGTTCCTTTACTAGCGGGAGCGAGCAGTACTTC